This T cell receptor beta chain was recorded in a study of patients and donors after allogeneic stem cell transplantation. TCRdb re-called the RT-PCR reads through MiXCR, storing one row per CDR3 protein. Here the sample spans nearly 20,000 distinct CDR3 sequences, 4.5% to 5% being singletons. This clonotype was counted only a few times. V lost 6 bases to trimming and J lost 1 base, with 27 bases between them. Germline V gives CDR1 ENHRY, CDR2 SYGVKD. CDR3 length: 20 residues. Sequencing was done on a sample of blood, either unsorted or a sorted T cell fraction (not recorded which). J is TRBJ2-2 and V is TRBV10-3; D remains ambiguous. The TCR was taken from a human donor who was either an allogeneic HSCT recipient or a stem cell or donor lymphocyte infusion donor (not recorded which). It is not recorded whose cells these are; they may come from a transplant donor. The CDR3 spells CAISRSAWQYKQVNTGELFF. DNA of the CDR3: TGTGCCATCAGCCGATCCGCTTGGCAGTACAAACAAGTGAACACCGGGGAGCTGTTTTTT.